Detailed here is one T cell receptor beta chain. Some clones are missing from TCRdb's copy, which holds only in-frame ones; the method was immunoSEQ multiplex PCR. The sample shows 20,000 to 30,000 clones, over 65% of them seen only once. The CDR3 is 15 residues long. The V end was cut by 7 bases, the J end by 2 bases, with 15 bases between. Germline assignment: CDR1 SGHTA and CDR2 FQGNSA. The data were taken from a study of T cells in narcolepsy. Sequences were obtained from memory (CD45RA-) CD4+ T cells from blood. This TCR was sampled from a human donor in good health. V usage is TRBV7-2 and J usage is TRBJ1-3, with unresolved D. CDR3 amino acids: CASTLTPGPGNTIYF. The CDR3 DNA follows: TGTGCCAGCACCTTGACTCCCGGGCCTGGAAACACCATATATTTT.